The clone carrying this T cell receptor beta chain was recorded many times. The antigen is unknown. TCRdb fed the 5' RACE reads into MiXCR, producing one record per CDR3 protein. The repertoire holds around 250,000 distinct CDR3 sequences, with 9.5% to 12% as singletons. This specimen comes from a study of CD8 T cells in ankylosing spondylitis. The CDR3 is 16 residues long. The J segment lost 4 bases and the V segment lost 5 bases, leaving 7 bases of the junction unmatched. Study conclusions and caveats: Earlier work had already found some motif variants in reactive arthritis synovial fluid and blood. Clones tied to disease were said to be significantly enriched in matched ankylosing spondylitis synovial fluid. Eight or nine highly homologous variants formed a TCR beta motif that appeared characteristic of ankylosing spondylitis blood.

This sequence was found in a male donor with ankylosing spondylitis or in good health (not recorded which). The chain couples TRBV12-3 or TRBV12-4 to TRBJ2-3; 12 nucleotides match TRBD1. Sequenced input: blood, either unsorted or a sorted T cell fraction (not recorded which). The CDR3 nucleotides are TGTGCCAGCAGTCCCCGGGACAGGGGGCCCGCAGATACGCAGTATTTT. This translates into CASSPRDRGPADTQYF.